These 8 T cell receptor beta chains originate from one sample sequenced in a study of blood T cell repertoires in COVID-19. Assay: immunoSEQ multiplex PCR; the TCRdb copy retains only in-frame clones and omits some. The profile covers 230,000 or so clones, with 80% to 90% appearing a single time and roughly 21% taken by the ten largest. The sequencing sample was made of peripheral blood. The source is a man between 25 and 39 years old with active or convalescent COVID-19.

The CDR3 DNA is TGCGCCAGCAACAGGGCCCTTAACACTGAAGCTTTCTTT. Translating gives CASNRALNTEAFF. V and J are TRBV10-2 and TRBJ1-1, with D perhaps matching TRBD1 (6 bases). The V gene's germline CDR1 is WSHSY and CDR2 SAAADI. Trimming cost V 7 bases and J 2 bases, with 11 bases left between them. This CDR3 comprises 13 residues.

V gene TRBV6-5 combines with J gene TRBJ2-1, with D possibly matching TRBD2 (5 bases). Trimming pared 6 bases from V and 6 bases from J, leaving 18 bases between. This CDR3 is built from 15 residues. The germline gives CDR1 MNHEY, CDR2 SVGAGI. The CDR3 loop reads CASRPGLRVFNEQFF. The CDR3 bases are TGTGCCAGCAGACCGGGGTTACGGGTATTCAATGAGCAGTTCTTC.

The gene calls are TRBV19 and TRBJ2-7; TRBD1 is a possible D gene (6 bases). CDR3 length: 16 residues. The germline V gene encodes CDR1 LNHDA and CDR2 SQIVND (reference sequence). Trimming stripped 0 bases from V and 5 bases from J, with 17 bases between. DNA of the CDR3: TGTGCCAGTAGTATAGAGTCGGTTGGCAGGGGTAACGAGCAGTACTTC. This sequence encodes CASSIESVGRGNEQYF.

The chain joins TRBV18 to TRBJ2-5, with 9 nucleotides matching TRBD1. The CDR3 has 14 amino acids. The V segment lost 6 bases and the J segment 5 bases; nucleotides outside the gene matches: 7. CDR1 and CDR2 from the germline V gene are KGHSH and LQKENI. CDR3 sequence: CASSQNRGLETQYF. Here the CDR3 DNA reads TGTGCCAGCTCGCAAAACAGGGGGCTTGAGACCCAGTACTTC.

The rearrangement uses TRBV11-3 and TRBJ2-5; weak D call: TRBD2 (5 bases). In germline, CDR1 is SGHNT, CDR2 YENEEA. V was trimmed by 4 bases and J by 3 bases, leaving 12 bases between them. The length of the CDR3 is 14 residues. This chain's CDR3 is CASSSSPGKETQYF. The CDR3 DNA reads as TGTGCCAGCAGCTCTTCACCGGGGAAAGAGACCCAGTACTTC.

The V and J genes are TRBV7-8 and TRBJ2-7, with TRBD2 as a possible D gene (5 bases). Germline V gives CDR1 SGHVS, CDR2 FQNEAQ. CDR3 size: 13 residues. The V gene lost 11 bases and the J gene lost 0 bases, with 14 bases spanning the gap. The CDR3 DNA reads as TGTGCCCGACGGGGAGCCATCTCCTACGAGCAGTACTTC. Its translation is CARRGAISYEQYF.

The chain has TRBV18 and TRBJ1-2; a weak D match, TRBD1 (5 bases). The CDR3 length is 11 residues. Trimming shortened V by 8 bases and J by 4 bases, and 8 bases separated the two germline ends. CDR1 and CDR2 (germline): KGHSH, LQKENI. The CDR3 protein is CASQGSYGYTF. CDR3 sequence (DNA): TGTGCCAGCCAGGGAAGCTATGGCTACACCTTC.

The sample holds one count of this clone. The DNA for the CDR3 is TGTGCCAGCAGTGAGCGGGACAGGGTAAACGAGCAGTACTTC. Residues: CASSERDRVNEQYF. This chain uses TRBV6-1 with TRBJ2-7; 9 bases are shared with TRBD1. Germline lookup yields CDR1 MNHNS and CDR2 SASEGT. The length of the CDR3 is 14 residues. The V and J ends lost 3 bases and 5 bases, in that order; junction bases with no gene match: 5.